These 6 T cell receptor beta chains were sequenced from one sample in a study of T cells after posttransplantation cyclophosphamide. Using immunoSEQ multiplex PCR, the repertoire was profiled, and TCRdb retains in-frame clones only, with some absent. The sample presents 20,000 to 30,000 clones, none singletons. The sequencing sample was made of PBMCs. Receptor source: a woman aged 50 to 65 in good health, CMV-negative, and a related stem cell transplant donor.

In this sample, this clone turned up many times. The CDR3 coding sequence is TGCGCCAGCAGCTTGAGTAGGACAGGGGTCACAGATACGCAGTATTTT. Its protein product is CASSLSRTGVTDTQYF. The chain links TRBV5-1 to TRBJ2-3; TRBD1 agrees at 9 bases. J lost 2 bases, V lost 1 base, and 5 bases had no gene match. This CDR3 has 16 residues. Germline assignment: CDR1 SGHRS and CDR2 YFSETQ.

This clone has ten or more counts. V usage is TRBV5-1 and J usage is TRBJ2-7; the match to TRBD1 covers 9 bases. This CDR3 is 16 amino acids long. Germline values: CDR1 SGHRS, CDR2 YFSETQ. The V segment lost 0 bases and the J segment 3 bases; nucleotides outside the gene matches: 7. The CDR3 DNA follows: TGCGCCAGCAGCTTGGAAAAGGGACAGGGTAGCTACGAGCAGTACTTC. This encodes CASSLEKGQGSYEQYF.

In this sample, this clone turned up many times. CDR3 amino acids: CASSDMNTEAFF. CDR3 DNA sequence: TGTGCCAGCAGTGACATGAACACTGAAGCTTTCTTT. The chain recombines TRBV6-1 with TRBJ1-1; D is uncertain. The CDR3 length is 12 residues. The germline CDR1 and CDR2 sequences are MNHNS and SASEGT. Between the trimmed V and J ends, which lost 3 bases and 0 bases, there was a span of 2 bases.

The sample holds many counts of this clone. The rearrangement joins TRBV4-3 to TRBJ1-2; D not resolved. The V end was cut by 1 base, the J end by 3 bases, with 9 bases between. Germline V gives CDR1 LGHNA, CDR2 YSLEER. This CDR3 spans 14 amino acids. This CDR3 reads CASSQGLADYGYTF. The DNA of the CDR3 is TGCGCCAGCAGCCAAGGTTTGGCGGACTATGGCTACACCTTC.

A few counts support this clone. The chain joins TRBV2 to TRBJ1-1; 9 bases are a match to TRBD1. Germline V gene sequence: CDR1 SNHLY, CDR2 FYNNEI. The length of the CDR3 is 13 residues. Trimming took 4 bases from V and 6 from J; bases not matched to a gene: 3. In DNA form, the CDR3 reads TGTGCCAGCAGTGGACAGGGGGTCGCTGAAGCTTTCTTT. Amino acids: CASSGQGVAEAFF.

This clone showed up many times. The chain couples TRBV6-5 to TRBJ1-2; a possible D gene is TRBD1 (6 bases). In germline, CDR1 is MNHEY, CDR2 SVGAGI. The V gene lost 2 bases and the J gene lost 8 bases, with 15 bases spanning the gap. The CDR3 loop spans 14 amino acids. CDR3 coding DNA: TGTGCCAGCAGTTACGGCAGGGGCAGTGGGGGCTACACCTTC. Its protein is CASSYGRGSGGYTF.